This TCR beta chain was captured by sequencing in a study of cytomegalovirus exposure and HLA in healthy donors. The CDR3 sequence is 15 residues long. Germline values: CDR1 SGHTA, CDR2 FQGNSA. V lost 2 bases and J lost 8; bases outside the gene matches: 9. To note about this clone: Its antigen is undetermined.

Study observations and caveats: In a later analysis, HLA-C alleles had the fewest associated TCRs, DRB1 alleles the most.

In the PCR, 60 Vbeta and 13 Jbeta primers were used. TCRdb's table, derived via immunoSEQ multiplex PCR, lists solely in-frame clones and lacks some. The repertoire holds 180,000 or so clones, with over 80% as singletons. The sequenced sample was PBMCs. This TCR was sampled from a girl under 18 in good health and CMV-seropositive. The chain links TRBV7-2 to TRBJ1-2, with 9 bases matching TRBD1. The CDR3 sequence is CASSLYRQGGIGYTF. CDR3 nucleotides: TGTGCCAGCAGCTTATACCGACAGGGGGGAATCGGCTACACCTTC. Filled out from reference TRBV7-2 and TRBJ1-2, the complete variable domain reads GAGVSQSPSNKVTEKGKDVELRCDPISGHTALYWYRQSLGQGLEFLIYFQGNSAPDKSGLPSDRFSAERTGGSVSTLTIQRTQQEDSAVYLCASSLYRQGGIGYTFGSGTRLTVV.